These T cell receptor beta chains were read from a single sample in a study of cytomegalovirus exposure and HLA in healthy donors. The protocol was immunoSEQ multiplex PCR, while the TCRdb copy is restricted to in-frame clones and leaves out a portion. The repertoire holds 150,000 to 200,000 clones, roughly 77% seen once, with around 11% in the top ten. The sequenced sample consisted of PBMCs. Receptors were obtained from a man aged 18 to 29 in good health and CMV-seropositive. Each CDR3 is given with its conserved first and last residue. A D gene is named only where the DNA matches it firmly. Rows may omit the clone size; those that give it use once, few, many or a size class.

-,TRBV9,TRBJ2-3,TRBD2,TGTGCCAGCAGCGTAGGACGGGAGGGGTCAGATACGCAGTATTTT,CASSVGREGSDTQYF
-,TRBV7-9,TRBJ1-5,-,TGTGCCAGCAGCTCTGGACAAAATAGCAATCAGCCCCAGCATTTT,CASSSGQNSNQPQHF
-,TRBV6-5,TRBJ1-5,TRBD1,TGTGCCAGCAGTGTACAGGGGCGCAATCAGCCCCAGCATTTT,CASSVQGRNQPQHF
-,TRBV9,TRBJ2-5,TRBD2,TGTGCCAGCAGCAAACTAGCGGGAGGGGAGACCCAGTACTTC,CASSKLAGGETQYF
-,TRBV5-1,TRBJ2-3,TRBD2,TGCGCCAGCAGCTTGTACGGCGGGAGAGGTGCCGTAGATACGCAGTATTTT,CASSLYGGRGAVDTQYF
few,TRBV7-2,TRBJ2-7,TRBD2,TGTGCCAGCAGCGTAACTAGCGGGAGGGCCGTTGTCGAGCAGTACTTC,CASSVTSGRAVVEQYF
-,TRBV19,TRBJ1-4,-,TGTGCCAGTAGTACCTCCAGGGGCTTCTATGAAAAACTGTTTTTT,CASSTSRGFYEKLFF
-,TRBV7-2,TRBJ2-3,-,TGTGCCAGCAGCTCCCAGGGCACCGCAACAGATACGCAGTATTTT,CASSSQGTATDTQYF
once,TRBV9,TRBJ2-1,TRBD1,TGTGCCAGCAGCCTCACGGGACAGGGGGTGGATGAGCAGTTCTTC,CASSLTGQGVDEQFF
-,TRBV28,TRBJ2-5,TRBD2,TGTGCCAGCAGTTGGGGGGGGGAGACCCAGTACTTC,CASSWGGETQYF
-,TRBV28,TRBJ2-3,-,TGTGCCAGCAGCCTCCTGGATACGCAGTATTTT,CASSLLDTQYF
-,TRBV28,TRBJ2-7,-,TGTGCCAGCAGTTTACCCTTTCCGAGGGACGAGCAGTACTTC,CASSLPFPRDEQYF
many,TRBV21-1,TRBJ2-1,-,TGTGCCAGCAGCACTAGCGGGAGCAATGAGCAGTTCTTC,CASSTSGSNEQFF
few,TRBV10-2,TRBJ1-4,TRBD1,TGCGCCAGCAACAACAGGGGCCCTAATGAAAAACTGTTTTTT,CASNNRGPNEKLFF
-,TRBV5-6,TRBJ2-5,-,TGTGCCAGCAGCTTCCAGGGGAGGGTCCAGCAGTACTTC,CASSFQGRVQQYF
-,TRBV19,TRBJ1-1,-,TGTGCCAGTAGTAAAGGGGACACTGAAGCTTTCTTT,CASSKGDTEAFF
-,TRBV7-9,TRBJ2-7,TRBD2,TGTGCCAGCAGCCCACTAGCGGGTTATCGCGACAGCTCCTACGAGCAGTACTTC,CASSPLAGYRDSSYEQYF
-,TRBV19,TRBJ2-7,TRBD1,TGTGCCAGTAGAAGGACAGGGTGGGATTACGAGCAGTACTTC,CASRRTGWDYEQYF
-,TRBV30,TRBJ2-3,TRBD1,TGTGCCTGGACTAACCAGGGGGATCCCACAGATACGCAGTATTTT,CAWTNQGDPTDTQYF
once,TRBV16,TRBJ2-5,-,TGTGCCAGCAGCCAATGGTCGGGGGAGACCCAGTACTTC,CASSQWSGETQYF
-,TRBV9,TRBJ2-1,TRBD2,TGTGCCAGCAGCGCAACTAGCGGGAGAGGCGATGAGCAGTTCTTC,CASSATSGRGDEQFF
-,TRBV2,TRBJ2-1,TRBD1,TGTGCCAGCAGTGAAGATCGGAGACAGGGGTTCGATGAGCAGTTCTTC,CASSEDRRQGFDEQFF
-,TRBV9,TRBJ1-1,-,TGTGCCAGCAGCGTAGCCCCATACACTGAAGCTTTCTTT,CASSVAPYTEAFF
few,TRBV10-2,TRBJ2-4,-,TGCGCCAGCAGTGAAATGCGTCAAAACATTCAGTACTTC,CASSEMRQNIQYF
once,TRBV28,TRBJ1-4,-,TGTGCCAGCAGCCAGGGGAGCGCGACTAATGAAAAACTGTTTTTT,CASSQGSATNEKLFF
-,TRBV6-5,TRBJ2-5,TRBD2,TGTGCCAGCATTTCCCGGGAGGGCATTCGAGAGACCCAGTACTTC,CASISREGIRETQYF
-,TRBV28,TRBJ2-7,TRBD1,TGTGCCAGCAGCCTTGATTGGGCAGGGGGCACCTACGAGCAGTACTTC,CASSLDWAGGTYEQYF
-,TRBV4-2,TRBJ2-5,-,TGTGCCAGCAGCCAAGGGGAAGCAGGGGAGACCCAGTACTTC,CASSQGEAGETQYF
-,TRBV30,TRBJ2-7,TRBD1,TGTGCCTGGAGTTCATTCGCCGGGACAGGTCTGCCCGAGCAGTACTTC,CAWSSFAGTGLPEQYF
few,TRBV18,TRBJ2-5,-,TGTGCCAGCTCACCAACCAGCGGTGAGGCGACCCAGTACTTC,CASSPTSGEATQYF
-,TRBV15,TRBJ2-7,TRBD1,TGTGCCACCAGCAGGAAGGACAGGGGAAACGAGCAGTACTTC,CATSRKDRGNEQYF
-,TRBV2,TRBJ2-7,TRBD2,TGTGCCAGAGGGCGGGGGAAGGCCTACGAGCAGTACTTC,CARGRGKAYEQYF
-,TRBV7-9,TRBJ2-3,TRBD2,TGTGCCAGCAGCTTAGAGGCGGTAGCGGGAGGAACAGATACGCAGTATTTT,CASSLEAVAGGTDTQYF
-,TRBV7-3,TRBJ2-2,-,TGTGCCAGCAGCTTGATAGAGGGTAACACCGGGGAGCTGTTTTTT,CASSLIEGNTGELFF
-,TRBV18,TRBJ1-5,TRBD1,TGTGCCAGCTCATCCCTTCAGGGGGCTGGGGATCAGCCCCAGCATTTT,CASSSLQGAGDQPQHF
-,TRBV7-9,TRBJ1-4,TRBD1,TGTTCCAGCAGCTTAGCCGGACAGGCTAATGAAAAACTGTTTTTT,CSSSLAGQANEKLFF
-,TRBV5-6,TRBJ2-1,-,TGTGCCAGCAGCTCTCTGACGGGGGTCAGGGTGGAGAATGAGCAGTTCTTC,CASSSLTGVRVENEQFF
-,TRBV5-1,TRBJ1-1,-,TGCGCCAGCAGCGTCCACAGGAGCCAGAACACTGAAGCTTTCTTT,CASSVHRSQNTEAFF
-,TRBV6-1,TRBJ1-5,-,TGTGCCAGCAGTGAAGCGCGACGGGCAGGGTCCGATCAGCCCCAGCATTTT,CASSEARRAGSDQPQHF
-,TRBV19,TRBJ2-5,-,TGTGCCAGTAGTAAACGTGCCGACAGAGAGACCCAGTACTTC,CASSKRADRETQYF
-,TRBV30,TRBJ2-1,TRBD1,TGTGCCTGGACAGAACCGACAGGGGTTGAGCAGTTCTTC,CAWTEPTGVEQFF
-,TRBV2,TRBJ1-5,-,TGTGCCAGCAAAAGAGGGAGTGATAGCAATCAGCCCCAGCATTTT,CASKRGSDSNQPQHF
-,TRBV2,TRBJ2-5,-,TGTGCCAGCATCAGAGAGACCCAGTACTTC,CASIRETQYF
-,TRBV6-5,TRBJ1-4,TRBD1,TGTGCCAGCAGTTACGGGACAGGGGGCGAAAAACTGTTTTTT,CASSYGTGGEKLFF
-,TRBV30,TRBJ1-1,-,TGTGCCTGGAGTGTACTTAGGAACACTGAAGCTTTCTTT,CAWSVLRNTEAFF
-,TRBV6-6,TRBJ2-7,-,TGTGCCAGCAGTTACGAACAGGGAAAAGTAGCCTACGAGCAGTACTTC,CASSYEQGKVAYEQYF